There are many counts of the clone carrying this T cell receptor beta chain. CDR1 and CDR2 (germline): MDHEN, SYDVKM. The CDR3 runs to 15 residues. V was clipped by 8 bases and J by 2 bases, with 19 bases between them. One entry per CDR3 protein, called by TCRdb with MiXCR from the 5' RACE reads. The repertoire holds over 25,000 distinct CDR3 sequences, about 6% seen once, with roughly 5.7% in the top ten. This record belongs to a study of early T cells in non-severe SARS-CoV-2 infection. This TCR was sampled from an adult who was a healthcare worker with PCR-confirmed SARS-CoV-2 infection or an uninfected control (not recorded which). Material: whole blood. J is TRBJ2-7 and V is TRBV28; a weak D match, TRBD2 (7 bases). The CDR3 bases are TGTGCCAGCGCCCGGACCGGGGGGCTCGCCTACGAGCAGTACTTC. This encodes CASARTGGLAYEQYF. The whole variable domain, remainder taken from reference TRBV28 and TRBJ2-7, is DVKVTQSSRYLVKRTGEKVFLECVQDMDHENMFWYRQDPGLGLRLIYFSYDVKMKEKGDIPEGYSVSREKKERFSLILESASTNQTSMYLCASARTGGLAYEQYFGPGTRLTVT.